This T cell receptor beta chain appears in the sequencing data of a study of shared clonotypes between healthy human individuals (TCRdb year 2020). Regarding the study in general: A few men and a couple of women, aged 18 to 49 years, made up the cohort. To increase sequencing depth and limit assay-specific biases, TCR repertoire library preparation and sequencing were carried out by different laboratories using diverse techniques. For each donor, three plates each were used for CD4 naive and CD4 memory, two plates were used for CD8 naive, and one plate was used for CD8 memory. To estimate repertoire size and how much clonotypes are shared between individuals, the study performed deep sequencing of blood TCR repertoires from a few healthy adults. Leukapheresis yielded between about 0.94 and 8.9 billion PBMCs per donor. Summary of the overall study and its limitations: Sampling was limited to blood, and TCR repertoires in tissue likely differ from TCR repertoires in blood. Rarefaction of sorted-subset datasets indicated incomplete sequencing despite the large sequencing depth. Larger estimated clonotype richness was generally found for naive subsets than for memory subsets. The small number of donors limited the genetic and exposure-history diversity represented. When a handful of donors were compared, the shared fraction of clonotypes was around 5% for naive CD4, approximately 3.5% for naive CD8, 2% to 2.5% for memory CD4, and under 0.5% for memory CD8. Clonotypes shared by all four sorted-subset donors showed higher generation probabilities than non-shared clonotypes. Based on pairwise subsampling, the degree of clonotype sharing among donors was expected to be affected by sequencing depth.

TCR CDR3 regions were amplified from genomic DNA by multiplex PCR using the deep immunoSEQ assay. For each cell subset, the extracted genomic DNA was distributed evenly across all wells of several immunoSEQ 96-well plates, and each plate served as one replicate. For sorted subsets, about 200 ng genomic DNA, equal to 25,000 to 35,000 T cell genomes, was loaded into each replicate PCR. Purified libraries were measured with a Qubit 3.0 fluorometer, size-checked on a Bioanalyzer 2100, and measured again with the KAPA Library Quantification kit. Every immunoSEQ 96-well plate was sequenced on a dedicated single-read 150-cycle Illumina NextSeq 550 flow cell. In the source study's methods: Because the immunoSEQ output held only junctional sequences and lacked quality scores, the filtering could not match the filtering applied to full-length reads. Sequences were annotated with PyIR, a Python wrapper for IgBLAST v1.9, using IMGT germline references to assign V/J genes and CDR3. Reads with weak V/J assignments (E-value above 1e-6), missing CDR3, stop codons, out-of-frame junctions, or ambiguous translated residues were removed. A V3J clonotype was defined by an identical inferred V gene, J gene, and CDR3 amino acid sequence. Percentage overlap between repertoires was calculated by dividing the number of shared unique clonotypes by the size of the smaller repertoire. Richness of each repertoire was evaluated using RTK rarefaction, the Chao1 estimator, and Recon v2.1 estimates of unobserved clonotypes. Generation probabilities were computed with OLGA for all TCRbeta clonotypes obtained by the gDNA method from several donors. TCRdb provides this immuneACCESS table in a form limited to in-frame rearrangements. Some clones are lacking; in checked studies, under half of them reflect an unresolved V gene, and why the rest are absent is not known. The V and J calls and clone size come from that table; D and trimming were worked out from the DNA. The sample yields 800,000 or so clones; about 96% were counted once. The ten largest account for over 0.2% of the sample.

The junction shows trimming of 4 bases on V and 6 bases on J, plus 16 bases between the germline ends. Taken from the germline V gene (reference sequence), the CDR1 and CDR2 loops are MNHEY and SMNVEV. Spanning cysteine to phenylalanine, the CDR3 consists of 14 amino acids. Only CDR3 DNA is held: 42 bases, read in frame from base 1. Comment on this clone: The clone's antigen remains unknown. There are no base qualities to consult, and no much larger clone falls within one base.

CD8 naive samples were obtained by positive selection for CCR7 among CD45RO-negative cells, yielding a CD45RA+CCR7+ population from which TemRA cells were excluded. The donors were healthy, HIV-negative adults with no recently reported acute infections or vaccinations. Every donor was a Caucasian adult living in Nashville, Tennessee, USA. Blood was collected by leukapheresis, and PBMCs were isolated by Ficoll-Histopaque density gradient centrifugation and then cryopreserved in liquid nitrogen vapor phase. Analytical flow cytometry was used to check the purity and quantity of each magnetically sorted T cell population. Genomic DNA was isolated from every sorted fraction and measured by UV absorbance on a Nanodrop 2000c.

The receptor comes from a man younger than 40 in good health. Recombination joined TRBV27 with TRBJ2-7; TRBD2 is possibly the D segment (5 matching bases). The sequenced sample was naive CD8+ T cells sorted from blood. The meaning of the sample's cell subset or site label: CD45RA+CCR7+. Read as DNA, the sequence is TGTGCCAGCAGTTCAACTAGAGCCAACGCCGAGCAGTACTTC. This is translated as CASSSTRANAEQYF.